This T cell receptor (beta chain) was found in a study of shared clonotypes between healthy human individuals (TCRdb year 2020). Study-level background: The cohort included three men and a couple of women between 18 and 49 years of age. Per donor, three plates each were used for CD4 naive and CD4 memory, two for CD8 naive, and one for CD8 memory. Blood TCR repertoires of five healthy adults were deeply sequenced to estimate repertoire size and the extent of clonotype sharing between individuals. Different laboratories and diverse techniques were used to prepare libraries and sequence TCR repertoires, to increase sequencing depth and limit assay-specific biases. Each donor's leukapheresis produced roughly between about 0.8 and 10 billion PBMCs.

What the research found in general, with its limitations: When several donors were compared, the shared fraction of clonotypes was around 5.1% for naive CD4, 3.5% for naive CD8, 2.3% for memory CD4, and less than 0.5% for memory CD8. Only blood was sampled, and tissue TCR repertoires likely differ from those in blood. Estimated clonotype richness was generally larger for naive than for memory subsets. Based on pairwise subsampling, the degree of clonotype sharing among donors was expected to be affected by sequencing depth. Compared with non-shared clonotypes, the clonotypes found in all four sorted-subset donors had higher generation probabilities. Because the study included only a small number of donors, the genetic and exposure-history diversity represented was limited. Rarefaction of sorted-subset datasets indicated incomplete sequencing despite the large sequencing depth.

With respect to this clone: It has no known antigen specificity. The input lacks base qualities; no much larger clone sits a single base away.

Using the deep immunoSEQ assay, TCR CDR3 regions were amplified from genomic DNA by multiplex PCR. Genomic DNA extracted from each cell subset was distributed evenly over all wells of several immunoSEQ 96-well plates, and each plate served as one replicate. For sorted subsets, around 200 ng genomic DNA, equal to 30,000 to 35,000 T cell genomes, was loaded into each replicate PCR. Purified libraries were quantified with a Qubit 3.0 fluorometer, sized on a Bioanalyzer 2100, and re-quantified with the KAPA Library Quantification kit. A separate single-read 150-cycle Illumina NextSeq 550 flow cell was used to sequence each immunoSEQ 96-well plate. Per the authors' processing: The immunoSEQ output contained only junctional sequences without quality scores, so filtering could not match that applied to full-length reads. To assign V/J genes and CDR3, sequences were annotated using PyIR, a Python wrapper for IgBLAST v1.9, with IMGT germline references. Reads with weak V/J assignments (E-value above 1e-6), missing CDR3, stop codons, out-of-frame junctions, or ambiguous translated residues were removed. A V3J clonotype was defined by an identical inferred V gene, J gene, and CDR3 amino acid sequence. Percentage overlap between repertoires was calculated by dividing the number of shared unique clonotypes by the size of the smaller repertoire. Richness of each repertoire was evaluated using RTK rarefaction, the Chao1 estimator, and Recon v2.1 estimates of unobserved clonotypes. OLGA was used to compute generation probabilities for all TCRbeta clonotypes that the gDNA method yielded from a few donors. TCRdb mirrors the immuneACCESS table, restricted to in-frame sequences. Some clones are absent from its copies; in checked studies, under half trace to an unresolved V gene, and the reason for the others is unknown. V and J calls and clone size are those listed in that table; D and trimming were worked out from the DNA. The table for this sample lists about 1 million clones; around 74% of them were counted only once. The ten largest make up approximately 1.5% of the sample.

Donors were healthy HIV-negative adults with no recently reported acute infections or vaccinations. Every donor was a Caucasian adult living in Nashville, Tennessee, USA. CD4+ T cells were enriched by magnetic negative selection; naive cells were then positively selected on CD45RA, and the negative fraction formed the memory subset. Blood was collected by leukapheresis, and PBMCs were isolated by Ficoll-Histopaque density gradient centrifugation and then cryopreserved in liquid nitrogen vapor phase. Analytical flow cytometry was used to check the purity and quantity of every magnetically sorted T cell population. Genomic DNA was isolated from each sorted fraction and quantified by UV absorbance on a Nanodrop 2000c. The sequence was obtained from a man aged 18 to 29 in good health. The specimen was memory CD4+ T cells sorted from blood. The cell subset or site label, read with the paper, signifies: CD45RA-negative fraction.

CDR3 loop: CASSKGGLEQYF. The DNA reads TGTGCCAGCAGTAAGGGAGGGCTCGAGCAGTACTTC. The chain employs TRBV6-5 and TRBJ2-7; 7 central bases correspond to TRBD2. Ends trimmed: V by 5 bases, J by 6 bases; bases unmatched to a gene: 4. CDR1 and CDR2 are drawn from the germline V gene: MNHEY, SVGAGI. Including cysteine and phenylalanine, the CDR3 has 12 amino acids. Only the CDR3 part of the read is kept: 36 bases, read in frame from the first base.